The next 21 T cell receptor beta chains were all read from a single sample in a study of PD-1 blockade in classical Hodgkin lymphoma. Indicated time point: newly diagnosed, previously untreated cHL patient sample. Using immunoSEQ multiplex PCR, the repertoire was profiled, and TCRdb retains in-frame clones only, with some absent. The table has tens of thousands of clones, roughly 88% seen once. Sequencing was carried out using peripheral blood mononuclear cells (PBMCs). These receptors came from a human donor with classical Hodgkin lymphoma.

V gene TRBV5-1 combines with J gene TRBJ1-2; TRBD1 matches 8 bases. The CDR3 spans 14 residues. Germline V gene sequence: CDR1 SGHRS, CDR2 YFSETQ. V shed 4 bases, J shed 8 bases, and the junction held 10 bases outside the gene matches. Written as DNA, the CDR3 is TGCGCCAGCAGCCCCGCGACAGGGGCGCGGGGCTACACCTTC. As protein: CASSPATGARGYTF.

The chain couples TRBV7-9 to TRBJ2-1; TRBD1 is a possible D gene (5 bases). This CDR3 spans 15 amino acids. CDR1 is SEHNR and CDR2 is FQNEAQ in the germline V gene (reference sequence). The ends were cut back, 1 base at V and 7 bases at J, with 14 bases in the middle. CDR3 sequence: CASSLGGVRGNEQFF. DNA for the CDR3: TGTGCCAGCAGCTTAGGAGGAGTAAGGGGAAATGAGCAGTTCTTC.

V usage is TRBV7-2 and J usage is TRBJ2-1; D unresolved. The CDR3 has 15 residues. V was trimmed by 4 bases and J by 3 bases, leaving 13 bases between them. The germline CDR1 and CDR2 sequences are SGHTA and FQGNSA. The DNA for the CDR3 is TGTGCCAGCAGCTCCCCCCCACCTGGCTACAATGAGCAGTTCTTC. It translates to CASSSPPPGYNEQFF.

This clone was counted a single time. The chain links TRBV5-1 to TRBJ1-2; the D gene is possibly TRBD1 (5 bases). The length of the CDR3 is 15 residues. V was trimmed by 0 bases and J by 0 bases, leaving 9 bases between them. Germline values: CDR1 SGHRS, CDR2 YFSETQ. The CDR3 reads CASSLAGTANYGYTF. In DNA form, the CDR3 reads TGCGCCAGCAGCTTGGCAGGGACGGCTAACTATGGCTACACCTTC. The variable domain in full, with the rest retrieved from reference TRBV5-1 and TRBJ1-2, is KAGVTQTPRYLIKTRGQQVTLSCSPISGHRSVSWYQQTPGQGLQFLFEYFSETQRNKGNFPGRFSGRQFSNSRSEMNVSTLELGDSALYLCASSLAGTANYGYTFGSGTRLTVV.

The rearrangement links TRBV7-9 to TRBJ2-5, with 11 bases aligning to TRBD2. V lost 1 base, J lost 3 bases, and 4 bases stayed unmatched. Germline V gives CDR1 SEHNR, CDR2 FQNEAQ (reference sequence). This CDR3 has 16 residues. The chain's CDR3 is CASSLDGSGREETQYF. In DNA, the CDR3 is TGTGCCAGCAGCTTAGACGGTAGCGGGAGGGAAGAGACCCAGTACTTC.

In its sample, this clone was seen once. The chain couples TRBV4-1 to TRBJ2-3; 14 nucleotides match TRBD2. Trimming took 1 base from V and 1 from J; bases not matched to a gene: 13. CDR1 is MGHRA and CDR2 is YSYEKL in the germline V gene. This CDR3 region has 21 residues. DNA of the CDR3: TGCGCCAGCAGCCAAGCCGGGACTAGCGGGAGAGGGGGTCGGGGCACAGATACGCAGTATTTT. This sequence encodes CASSQAGTSGRGGRGTDTQYF.

V is TRBV4-2 and J is TRBJ1-5, with TRBD1 identical over 8 bases. The germline CDR1 and CDR2 sequences are LGHNA and YNFKEQ. The V and J ends lost 1 base and 4 bases, in that order; junction bases with no gene match: 12. CDR3 size: 18 residues. Written as DNA, the CDR3 is TGTGCCAGCAGCCAAGCGGGCTTCGGGACAGGAGATAATCAGCCCCAGCATTTT. It encodes CASSQAGFGTGDNQPQHF.

This clone was seen once. The chain links TRBV6-6 to TRBJ2-7; 8 nucleotides match TRBD2. The ends lost 6 bases at V and 6 bases at J; junction bases unmatched: 10. The CDR3 covers 14 residues. Germline V gene sequence: CDR1 MNHNY, CDR2 SVGAGI (reference sequence). CDR3 coding DNA: TGTGCCAGCAGGCATCGGGGGGGGGCCGGCGAGCAGTACTTC. Protein product: CASRHRGGAGEQYF.

This clone was observed a single time. The chain carries TRBV7-2 and TRBJ2-7; 9 bases fit TRBD1. This CDR3 has 15 residues. Trimming at V came to 7 bases and at J to 3 bases, leaving 10 bases not matched to a gene. In germline, CDR1 is SGHTA, CDR2 FQGNSA. The CDR3 region has the DNA TGTGCCAGCAACTCAGAGGACAGGGGAGTCTACGAGCAGTACTTC. It is translated as CASNSEDRGVYEQYF.

The chain is built from TRBV5-6 and TRBJ2-7; D may be TRBD1 or TRBD2 (5 bases each). CDR3 length: 14 amino acids. Trimming removed 0 bases from V and 0 bases from J, with 7 bases in between. Germline CDR1 and CDR2: SGHDT and YYEEEE. In DNA form, the CDR3 reads TGTGCCAGCAGCTTGGGGGACGGCTCCTACGAGCAGTACTTC. Translation gives CASSLGDGSYEQYF.

This clone occurred once. V is TRBV6-1 and J is TRBJ2-3, with TRBD2 matching over 10 bases. CDR1 MNHNS and CDR2 SASEGT come from the germline V gene. V was clipped by 4 bases and J by 1 base; unmatched bases: 5. This CDR3 has 16 residues. CDR3 in amino acids: CASSASSGSGTDTQYF. The CDR3 DNA sequence: TGTGCCAGCAGTGCCTCTAGCGGGAGCGGCACAGATACGCAGTATTTT.

The chain carries TRBV6-5 and TRBJ1-2, with D tentatively TRBD1 (6 bases). V lost 2 bases, J lost 2 bases, and 12 bases lay in between. The CDR3 has 15 residues. Germline V lookup: CDR1 MNHEY, CDR2 SVGAGI. CDR3 nucleotide sequence: TGTGCCAGCAGTTACGGTGTGGGGGCCAACTATGGCTACACCTTC. Amino acid sequence: CASSYGVGANYGYTF.

The genes are TRBV4-1 and TRBJ2-2; the D is unclear. Germline CDR1 MGHRA, CDR2 YSYEKL. V dropped 1 base and J dropped 1 base, with 10 bases sitting between them. CDR3 size: 16 residues. For the CDR3, the DNA is TGCGCCAGCAGCCAAGCTCCGCGTATGAACACCGGGGAGCTGTTTTTT. It translates to CASSQAPRMNTGELFF.

The chain links TRBV27 to TRBJ1-1; D gene unclear. The CDR3 consists of 16 residues. Germline CDR1 MNHEY, CDR2 SMNVEV (reference sequence). Trimming shortened V by 7 bases and J by 0 bases, and 18 bases separated the two germline ends. CDR3 amino acids: CASIPQLPYLNTEAFF. The CDR3 DNA reads TGTGCCAGCATACCCCAGCTGCCATACCTGAACACTGAAGCTTTCTTT.

The rearrangement joins TRBV6-6 to TRBJ1-4; D is undetermined. Germline CDR1 and CDR2: MNHNY and SVGAGI (reference sequence). V lost 5 bases and J lost 8, with 15 bases in between. There are 14 residues in the CDR3. CDR3 sequence (DNA): TGTGCCAGCAGTCCCGACCTCCTTGGGGAAAAACTGTTTTTT. It codes for CASSPDLLGEKLFF.

The rearrangement uses TRBV5-8 and TRBJ2-5; 8 bases agree with TRBD1. The V segment lost 0 bases and the J segment 4 bases; nucleotides outside the gene matches: 5. The CDR3 totals 15 residues. The germline CDR1 and CDR2 sequences are SGHTS and YDEGEE. CDR3 sequence (DNA): TGTGCCAGCAGCTTGGCCCCAGGGGGCGCAGAGACCCAGTACTTC. Residues: CASSLAPGGAETQYF.

This clone has just one count. The genes are TRBV5-1 and TRBJ2-2, with D uncertain. V dropped 2 bases and J dropped 5 bases, with 10 bases sitting between them. The CDR3 length is 14 residues. Germline CDR1 reads SGHRS; CDR2 reads YFSETQ. The CDR3 loop reads CASSFGPRTGELFF. In DNA form, the CDR3 reads TGCGCCAGCAGCTTTGGTCCCCGGACCGGGGAGCTGTTTTTT.

A word on this clone: The identical CDR3 is also encoded by other nucleotide sequences in the sample. This sequence joins TRBV28 and TRBJ1-2; a weak D match, TRBD1 (6 bases). This CDR3 contains 14 residues. Trimming removed 5 bases at V and 4 bases at J, with 14 bases between. Germline values: CDR1 MDHEN, CDR2 SYDVKM. The CDR3 DNA is TGTGCCAGCAGTCCCCAGGGGTCTAGCTATGGCTACACCTTC. Protein product: CASSPQGSSYGYTF.

The chain uses TRBV27 and TRBJ1-5; TRBD1 is a possible D gene (5 bases). With 5 bases removed from V and 0 bases from J, the gap between germline ends came to 29 bases. The CDR3 contains 21 residues. Germline assignment: CDR1 MNHEY and CDR2 SMNVEV (reference sequence). Here the CDR3 DNA reads TGTGCCAGCAGTCCTTCAGGGTTTAATAAACTCGGGGCTTATAGCAATCAGCCCCAGCATTTT. The encoded protein is CASSPSGFNKLGAYSNQPQHF.

In its sample, this clone was seen once. The chain links TRBV27 to TRBJ2-7; D tentatively reads TRBD1 or TRBD2 (5 bases each). The CDR3 sequence is 15 residues long. V was pared by 2 bases and J by 2 bases, with 13 bases between. CDR1 is MNHEY and CDR2 is SMNVEV in the germline V gene (reference sequence). The CDR3 sequence is CASSLIGTPPYEQYV. The CDR3 coding sequence is TGTGCCAGCAGTTTAATAGGGACCCCCCCCTACGAGCAGTACGTC.

This clone was counted a few times. The chain carries TRBV6-1 and TRBJ2-7; 8 positions agree with TRBD1. The junction had 11 bases not matched to a gene; V was cut back by 6 bases and J by 4 bases. The germline V gene has CDR1 MNHNS and CDR2 SASEGT. This CDR3 contains 15 residues. In DNA, the CDR3 is TGTGCCAGCAGCCAGGGGGCGGGGATCTTGTACGAGCAGTACGTC. Residues: CASSQGAGILYEQYV.